This T cell receptor (beta chain) was documented in a study of blood T cell repertoires in COVID-19. Study details: Samples came from the United States, Italy and Spain, spanning acute and convalescent COVID-19.

This clone was seen only once. The germline V and J ends were trimmed by 4 bases and 1 base, with 15 bases remaining between them. CDR1 is MNHEY and CDR2 is SVGAGI in the germline V gene. The CDR3 extends over 16 amino acids. Per the authors' pipeline: The authors estimated nucleated cell counts from reference gene primer amplification. The assay was immunoSEQ multiplex PCR, and TCRdb's table has in-frame clones only and misses some. That table gives V, J and clone size, and the DNA gave D and trimming. The table has some 260,000 clones, roughly 86% seen once. The rearrangement uses TRBV6-5 and TRBJ2-3; D perhaps matches TRBD1 (5 bases). The sample was peripheral blood. This TCR came from a woman aged 25 to 39 with acute or convalescent COVID-19. CDR3 amino acids: CASSSHIIGGTDTQYF. CDR3 DNA sequence: TGTGCCAGCAGTTCACACATAATAGGGGGCACAGATACGCAGTATTTT.